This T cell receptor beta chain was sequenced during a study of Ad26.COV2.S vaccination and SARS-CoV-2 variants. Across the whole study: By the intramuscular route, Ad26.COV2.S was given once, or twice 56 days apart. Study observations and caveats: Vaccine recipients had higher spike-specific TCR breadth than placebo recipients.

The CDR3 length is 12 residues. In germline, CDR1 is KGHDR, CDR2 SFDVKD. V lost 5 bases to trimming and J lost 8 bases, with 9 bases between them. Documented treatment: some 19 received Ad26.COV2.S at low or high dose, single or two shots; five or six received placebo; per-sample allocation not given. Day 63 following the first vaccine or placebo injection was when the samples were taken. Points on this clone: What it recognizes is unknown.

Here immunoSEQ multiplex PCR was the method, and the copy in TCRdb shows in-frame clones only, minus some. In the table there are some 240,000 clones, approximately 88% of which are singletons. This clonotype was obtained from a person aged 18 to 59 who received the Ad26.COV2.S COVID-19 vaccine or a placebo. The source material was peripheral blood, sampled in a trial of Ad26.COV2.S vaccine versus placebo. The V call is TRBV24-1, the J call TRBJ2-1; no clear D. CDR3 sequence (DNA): TGTGCCACCAGTGTCCTCGAGGATGAGCAGTTCTTC. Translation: CATSVLEDEQFF.